This is a list of T cell receptor beta chains from one sample in a study of blood T cells in healthy people across ages. TCRdb itself ran the 5' RACE reads through MiXCR, one entry per CDR3 protein. The sample records more than 1 million distinct CDR3 sequences, 45% being singletons. The sequenced material came from blood. All receptors come from a woman between 55 and 75 years old in good health. Both conserved end residues are part of each CDR3. D genes are given only for firm matches. The listing skips clone size in some rows; elsewhere it reads once, few, many or a size class.

v_call	clone_size	d_call	j_call	cdr3_nt	cdr3_aa
TRBV7-9	few	NA	TRBJ2-7	TGTGCCAGCAGCGCCCGGGACTCCCGCTCCCGCGAGCAGTACTTC	CASSARDSRSREQYF
TRBV2	NA	TRBD1	TRBJ1-2	TGTGCCAGCAGTGGCCTGACAGGGGATGATGGCTACACCTTC	CASSGLTGDDGYTF
TRBV5-1	many	NA	TRBJ2-7	TGTGCCAGCAGCTTAGCTAGGTCTTACGAGCAGTACTTC	CASSLARSYEQYF
TRBV5-1	few	NA	TRBJ2-1	TGCGCCAGCAGCTTAAGGGGAAGCTACTCCTACAATGAGCAGTTCTTC	CASSLRGSYSYNEQFF
TRBV5-1	NA	NA	TRBJ2-1	TGCGCCAGCAGCTTGGCCGTCTCAAGTGAGCAGTTCTTC	CASSLAVSSEQFF
TRBV10-3	NA	NA	TRBJ2-2	TGTGCCATCAGTGATTTGGCGCCTGGCACCGGGGAGCTGTTTTTT	CAISDLAPGTGELFF
TRBV12-3/TRBV12-4	few	TRBD2	TRBJ2-7	TGTGCCAGCAGCTTGACTAGCGGAAGAGAGTATGAGCAGTACTTC	CASSLTSGREYEQYF
TRBV7-2	NA	TRBD2	TRBJ2-3	TGTGCCAGCAGCTTAGCCCCACTAGCGGGACATCAGCAGTATTTT	CASSLAPLAGHQQYF
TRBV14	NA	NA	TRBJ2-4	TGTGCCAGCGGCCAGACGCAAGTAGCCAAAAACATTCAGTACTTC	CASGQTQVAKNIQYF
TRBV29-1	many	TRBD2	TRBJ2-3	TGCAGCGTTGGGACTAGTGGTGCAGGAGGGCAGTATTTT	CSVGTSGAGGQYF
TRBV20-1	NA	NA	TRBJ1-5	TGCAGTGCTAGAGGGACAGAATATCAGCCCCAGCATTTT	CSARGTEYQPQHF
TRBV3-1	NA	TRBD1	TRBJ2-1	TGTGCCTGTAGGGACAGTCTTACTTCTGAGCAGTTCTTC	CACRDSLTSEQFF
TRBV29-1	NA	NA	TRBJ2-7	TGCAGCGTGGTGGGCGCTGGAAAGGTTTACGAGCAGTACTTC	CSVVGAGKVYEQYF
TRBV6-6	many	TRBD1	TRBJ1-2	TGTGCCAGCAGTCCCGGGACAGGGGGCTATGGCTACACCTTC	CASSPGTGGYGYTF
TRBV6-2/TRBV6-3	few	TRBD2	TRBJ2-1	TGTGCCAGCAGTCGACTAGCGGGAGGACGGAATGAGCAGTTCTTC	CASSRLAGGRNEQFF
TRBV30	NA	NA	TRBJ2-7	TGTGCCTGGAGTCTTACCTACGAGCAGTACTTC	CAWSLTYEQYF
TRBV20-1	NA	NA	TRBJ2-7	TGCAGTGCAACCACCCCACGGGGGTTCTACGAGCAGTACTTC	CSATTPRGFYEQYF
TRBV4-1	NA	NA	TRBJ1-1	TGCGCCAGCAGCCAAGATCGCGGCACATCAACTGAAGCTTTCTTT	CASSQDRGTSTEAFF
TRBV28	NA	TRBD2	TRBJ2-7	TGTGCCAGCAGAGCGGGAGGGCCTTCTGACGAGCAGTACTTC	CASRAGGPSDEQYF
TRBV27	few	NA	TRBJ2-5	TGTGCCAGCAGCATCGGAACCCAAGAGACCCAGTACTTC	CASSIGTQETQYF
TRBV28	NA	TRBD1	TRBJ2-5	TGTGCCAGCAACGACAGGGACCAAGAGACCCAGTACTTC	CASNDRDQETQYF
TRBV28	NA	TRBD2	TRBJ2-3	TGTGCCAGCAGTTTGGGGGGGGTGACCACAGATACGCAGTATTTT	CASSLGGVTTDTQYF
TRBV7-9	few	NA	TRBJ2-7	TGTGCCAGCAGCCCACCGACTGTTAGGGGACCATGGTACGAGCAGTACTTC	CASSPPTVRGPWYEQYF
TRBV5-4	NA	NA	TRBJ2-2	TGTGCCAGCAGCTTGGATCTACAGATCACCGGGGAGCTGTTTTTT	CASSLDLQITGELFF
TRBV20-1	NA	TRBD2	TRBJ2-7	TGCAGTGCTTTAACCGGGGGGAGATCCTACGAGCAGTACTTC	CSALTGGRSYEQYF
TRBV24-1	few	NA	TRBJ2-3	TGTGCCACCAGTGATTTACGGGGAGATACGCAGTATTTT	CATSDLRGDTQYF
TRBV20-1	few	NA	TRBJ2-7	TGCAGTGCTAGCGTCTTAACGGCGTACGAGCAGTACTTC	CSASVLTAYEQYF
TRBV4-3	NA	TRBD1	TRBJ2-6	TGCGCCAGCAGCCAAGGAACAGGGGGCCCTGGGGCCAACGTCCTGACTTTC	CASSQGTGGPGANVLTF
TRBV11-2	few	NA	TRBJ2-7	TGTGCCAGCAGTCATGGTATAGTGCAGGGGAGGTCCTACAATGAGCAGTACTTC	CASSHGIVQGRSYNEQYF
TRBV5-1	NA	NA	TRBJ2-3	TGCGCCAGCAGCTTAACCCCCACAGCTAGCACAGATACGCAGTATTTT	CASSLTPTASTDTQYF
TRBV7-2	few	NA	TRBJ2-1	TGTGCCAGCAGCTTACCCCTTGGGTACAATGAGCAGTTCTTC	CASSLPLGYNEQFF